The T cell receptor beta chain under discussion was sequenced for a study of cytomegalovirus exposure and HLA in healthy donors. Findings and caveats of the study: A later analysis linked a missense variant in DCLRE1C to the trimming of TCR beta V and J genes. Accounts indicate the classifier identified cytomegalovirus status with strong specificity and sensitivity. Most CMV-associated TCR beta chains were later found to appear HLA-restricted.

Amplification used 60 Vbeta primers and 13 Jbeta primers. The data were produced by immunoSEQ multiplex PCR, yet TCRdb's version contains in-frame clones alone and is incomplete. This table has roughly 92,000 clones, 60% to 80% appearing once. Germline V gene data show CDR1 as SGHRS and CDR2 as YFSETQ. The CDR3 runs to 14 residues. V was cut by 0 bases and J by 6 bases, with 13 bases left in between. Worth noting for this clone: The target antigen is unknown.

The chain uses TRBV5-1 and TRBJ2-7, with a possible D match to TRBD1 (6 bases). This receptor was obtained from a woman in her fifties or sixties in good health and CMV-seropositive. The sample comprised PBMCs. The CDR3 reads CASSLDQGLREQYF. CDR3 in DNA: TGCGCCAGCAGCTTGGATCAGGGGTTGCGCGAGCAGTACTTC. The variable domain in full, with the rest retrieved from reference TRBV5-1 and TRBJ2-7, is KAGVTQTPRYLIKTRGQQVTLSCSPISGHRSVSWYQQTPGQGLQFLFEYFSETQRNKGNFPGRFSGRQFSNSRSEMNVSTLELGDSALYLCASSLDQGLREQYFGPGTRLTVT.